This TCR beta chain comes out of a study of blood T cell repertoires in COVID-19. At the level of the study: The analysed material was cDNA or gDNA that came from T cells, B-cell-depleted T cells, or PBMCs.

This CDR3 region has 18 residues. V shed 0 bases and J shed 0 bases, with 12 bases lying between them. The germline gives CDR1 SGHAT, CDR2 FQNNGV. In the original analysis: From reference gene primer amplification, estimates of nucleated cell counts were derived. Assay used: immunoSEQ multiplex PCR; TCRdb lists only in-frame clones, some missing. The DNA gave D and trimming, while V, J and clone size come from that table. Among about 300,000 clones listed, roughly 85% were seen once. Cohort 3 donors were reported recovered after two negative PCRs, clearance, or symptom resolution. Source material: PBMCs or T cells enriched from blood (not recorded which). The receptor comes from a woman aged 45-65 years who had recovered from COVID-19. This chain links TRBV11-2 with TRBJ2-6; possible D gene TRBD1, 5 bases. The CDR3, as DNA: TGTGCCAGCAGCTTAGAGACAGCCAGGAGCTCTGGGGCCAACGTCCTGACTTTC. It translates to CASSLETARSSGANVLTF.